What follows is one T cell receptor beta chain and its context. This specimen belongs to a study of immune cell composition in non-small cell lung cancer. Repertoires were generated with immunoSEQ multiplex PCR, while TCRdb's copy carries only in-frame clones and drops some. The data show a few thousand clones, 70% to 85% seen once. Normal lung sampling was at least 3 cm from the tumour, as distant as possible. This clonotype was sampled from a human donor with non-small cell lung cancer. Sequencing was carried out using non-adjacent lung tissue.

For the CDR3, the DNA is TGTGCCAGCAGTCCGGTGGCCGCGGGGGCGCGTCTCTATGGCTACACCTTC. As protein: CASSPVAAGARLYGYTF. The chain is built from TRBV28 and TRBJ1-2, with D possibly TRBD1 on 6 matching bases. The CDR3 consists of 17 residues. Between the trimmed V and J ends, which lost 5 bases and 4 bases, there was a span of 23 bases. Germline V gene data show CDR1 as MDHEN and CDR2 as SYDVKM.